This paragraph covers one T cell receptor beta chain sequence. Its recognized antigen is unknown. There are no base qualities to consult, and no much larger clone falls within one base. The data were obtained in a study of blood T cell repertoires in COVID-19 (dated by TCRdb to about 2020). About the study as a whole: Collaborator samples came from the United States, Italy and Spain and covered acute and convalescent phases of COVID-19. The prospective study material was composed of cDNA or gDNA derived from T cells, B-cell-depleted T cells, or PBMCs. Subjects who had been exposed to COVID-19, were actively infected with it, or had recovered from it provided the deeply sampled blood TCRbeta repertoires that made up the dataset. Where available, HLA class I and class II types were taken from metadata supplied by the sample provider and were not determined by assay-based typing. The samples were drawn from the first 160 participants of the ongoing ImmuneRACE study and from 950 to 1,500 subjects provided by 6 global collaborators. The repertoires were released in a freely available public database intended as a resource for research on the immune response to SARS-CoV-2. Nearly every sample came with metadata listing a de-identified subject ID, COVID-19 status, age in years and sex. The full study reports these points: How much clinical and demographic metadata was included differed by source and by participant, and the metadata was provided uncurated.

TCRbeta CDR3 regions were amplified from genomic DNA by means of the immunoSEQ Assay, a bias-controlled multiplex PCR. The study's processing was this. The number of nucleated cells in each sample was estimated by amplification of reference gene primers within the assay. Sequence reads were collapsed and filtered to measure the absolute abundance of every unique TCRbeta CDR3 rearrangement. Productive Simpson clonality was computed per sample as the square root of Simpson's diversity index over productive rearrangements. The source is immuneACCESS, and TCRdb retained only in-frame sequences with V and J called. Part of the clones is not carried over; for the studies checked, unresolved V genes explain less than half of this, and the remainder is unexplained. Clonal size and the V and J genes are those of that table, whereas D and trimming came from the DNA. The sample records 160,000 or so clones, 89% of which are singletons. Approximately 3% of the sample is taken by the ten largest.

Collaborating institutions collected whole blood in K2EDTA tubes following their own protocols. Collaborator samples were shipped for TCRbeta analysis as frozen whole blood, isolated PBMCs, or DNA extracted from either sample type. Taken from the germline V gene (reference sequence), the CDR1 and CDR2 loops are LNHDA and SQIVND. V ends up 8 bases short and J 8 bases short, with an unmatched junction base count of 6. The CDR3 runs 13 amino acids, cysteine and phenylalanine included. Just CDR3 DNA is preserved here, 39 bases in frame from base 1. What was sequenced was peripheral blood. This sequence uses TRBV19 and TRBJ2-1; TRBD1 matches 10 bases in the middle. The TCR comes from a man aged 60 to 69 with acute or convalescent COVID-19. The DNA reads as follows: TGTGCCAGTCAGGACAGGGGGGTAGATGAGCAGTTCTTC. Its coded protein is CASQDRGVDEQFF.